What follows describes a single TCR beta chain. Its antigen remains unidentified. No per-base quality is available; no much larger clone lies one base away. The cohort was made up of hundreds of healthy bone marrow donors. At the time of sampling, all cohort members were nominally healthy, though unrecorded immune exposures were likely present. The donor was CMV seronegative and was included in the group of hundreds of seronegative cohort members. A peripheral blood sample was provided by each donor, and peripheral blood mononuclear cells were used for TCR beta sequencing. The Qiagen DNeasy Blood Extraction Kit was used to extract genomic DNA from the blood cell samples. Receptor amplification or capture employed the immunoSEQ multiplex PCR assay. For the multiplex PCR, a mixture combining 60 forward primers for TCR Vbeta segments and 13 reverse primers for TCR Jbeta segments was used. Amplification of the CDR3 region of rearranged TCR beta genes was performed with a multiplex PCR assay on genomic DNA. Amplified TCR beta libraries were sequenced as 87-base-pair reads on the Illumina HiSeq System. In the paper's pipeline: Across the 600 to 700 repertoires, a later analysis counted 80 million or so unique TCR beta chains, some 11 million of which were shared by at least two donors. Raw reads were error-corrected and collapsed into unique sequences with a nearest-neighbor algorithm that merged closely related sequences to remove PCR and sequencing errors. V, D and J gene segments were assigned by aligning CDR3 sequences to IMGT reference sequences. Each retained sequence needed at least a six-nucleotide match to both a V gene segment and a J gene segment. Rearrangements were called productive when the CDR3 lacked stop codons and stayed in frame with V and J; all others were non-productive. CDR3 was defined by IMGT convention, running from the second conserved V-encoded cysteine to the conserved J-encoded phenylalanine. The earlier analysis of 587 of the donors excluded sequences that lacked an unambiguous match to a single V gene segment. In an earlier analysis of several hundred of the donors, V segments were called functional above 56.7% productive rearrangements and were called segregating when the between-donor standard deviation exceeded 5%. A statistical classification framework was built for diagnosing cytomegalovirus status from the catalog of TCR beta chain sequences. A later analysis assigned V and J genes by comparing TCR nucleotide sequences with IMGT/GENE-DB human TR gene sequences. Using the TCRdist pipeline, a later analysis assigned CDR3 sequences along with most-parsimonious VDJ recombination scenarios. A later analysis defined each TCR beta chain by its CDR3 amino acid sequence plus V-gene family, and excluded reads lacking a unique V-gene family. As a way to deal with suspected cross-contamination and a sequencing artifact, a later analysis dropped approximately 590 nucleotide sequences that were highly shared and had low generation probability. In a later analysis, a clonal expansion index for each public chain was calculated from normalized within-repertoire ranks of inferred template counts. Generation probabilities in a later analysis came from a VDJ recombination model fitted to out-of-frame rearrangements, and those results were checked against IGoR. Hypergeometric tests were used in a later analysis to score TCR-TCR, TCR-HLA and TCR-CMV co-occurrence, with a repertoire-size bias correction applied to the TCR pairs. To estimate false discovery rates, a later analysis permuted the HLA or CMV assignments 20 times. In a later analysis, co-occurring TCRs were grouped using DBSCAN, with TCRdist sequence similarity added in when clustering inside HLA-allele-positive subsets. Repertoires with fewer than 30,000 or more than 120,000 public chains, plus five repertoires with anomalous nucleotide sharing, were excluded from co-occurrence clustering. What TCRdb holds here is the immuneACCESS table cut down to in-frame rearrangements. Part of the clones is not present; checked against another copy, under half of the missing clones reflect an unresolved V gene, and the others are unexplained. The V and J calls and clone size were taken over from that table, and D and trimming were inferred from the DNA. The sample data list 100,000 to 150,000 clones, and roughly four fifths of these were observed just once. The top ten clones comprise around 2% of the sample.

The data originate from a study of cytomegalovirus exposure and HLA in healthy donors (dated by TCRdb to about 2017). Concerning the study at large: An earlier analysis of about 530 of the donors reported about 300 Gb of sequence data and 90 million to 120 million unique TCR beta sequences obtained from approximately 180 million T cells. An early release that covered some 640 HLA-typed donors contained around 300 gigabases of sequencing data and approximately 85 million unique TCR sequences. Of the roughly 400 genotyped donors, about 80% fell in the genetic ancestry cluster associated with self-reported Caucasian donors. The study aimed to test whether cataloging public T cell receptors could reveal signatures of past pathogen exposure. Using immunosequencing, the study profiled T cell repertoires from around 670 subjects and related those repertoires to cytomegalovirus serostatus. Besides the first cohort of around 700 subjects, a separate validation cohort made up of 90 to 150 different subjects was used. To predict cytomegalovirus infection status, the study brought together high-throughput TCR immunosequencing, statistical association of individual TCRs with disease status, and machine learning. In a later analysis, previously published TCR beta repertoires from 500 to 750 donors were re-analyzed and high-resolution HLA genotyping was added so that TCR occurrence patterns could be studied. The later analysis used no new phenotypic data to find candidate immune exposures, relying instead on TCR beta sequences and their occurrence across donors. In an earlier analysis of 587 of the donors, high-throughput TCR beta sequencing was used to judge whether each TCR beta V gene segment behaved as functional or pseudogenic. Donor age, sex, ethnicity and CMV serostatus were collected together with the repertoire data. A later genetic analysis took genome-wide SNP genotypes for about three fifths of the 666 donors and used that subset as a discovery cohort. All discovery cohort repertoires had been generated using a single sequencing platform. Both class I and class II loci were covered by HLA typing, at four-digit resolution. Typing coverage differed by locus: A, B, C, DRB1 and DQB1 were typed in roughly 629-630 donors, DQA1 in about 500, DPA1 in approximately 610, and DPB1 in 450 to 480. About 5 DR-DQ haplotypes were handled as single units for association and clustering, since linkage in the cohort was strong. Among approximately 370 genotyped donors of the cohort, an average of approximately 220,000 unique TCR beta nucleotide sequences was sequenced per donor, of which 15% to 20% were non-productive. Summary of the overall study and its limitations: In a later analysis, most CMV-associated TCR beta chains were found to appear HLA-restricted, with HLA associations seemingly driven largely by CMV exposure. Linkage disequilibrium might explain the correlated functional status among segregating V segments, but an unknown experimental factor could not be ruled out. At a false discovery rate of 0.05, a later analysis linked fewer than 20,000 TCR beta sequences to specific HLA alleles. Strong co-occurrence of HLA alleles, especially DR and DQ, made assigning TCR associations to individual alleles difficult. Compared with equally common non-associated chains, HLA-associated TCR beta chains in a later analysis were more clonally expanded and had lower generation probabilities. Presence/absence analyses assumed roughly uniform sequencing depth across donors, an assumption that may not hold. A further reported finding was that TCR beta sequences accurately predicted the HLA-A and HLA-B alleles for most subjects in the first cohort. Cytomegalovirus status was reported to be diagnosed by the classifier with high specificity and sensitivity in both the original and validation cohorts. The study listed 150 to 200 TCR beta chains as associated with cytomegalovirus. According to a later analysis, parvovirus B19, influenza, CMV and Epstein-Barr virus appeared linked to several top co-occurrence clusters. In a later analysis, the rate of TCR association differed among HLA loci, with DRB1 alleles having the most associated TCRs and HLA-C alleles having the fewest. According to the authors, the approach could potentially be generalized to other disease states and immunological phenotypes. For the cohort, immune exposure information was limited to CMV serostatus. Most TCR sequences were observed very rarely across donors, whereas some public TCRs were present in many individuals. Compared with the roughly 700-donor mean, donors in an Asian-associated ancestry cluster had fewer N-insertions in productive TCRs, according to a later genetic analysis. HLA typing was unavailable for some donors at each locus, so association tests used only the typed subset. In a later genetic analysis, a missense DCLRE1C variant was associated with V-gene and J-gene trimming of TCR beta chains, and the association was replicated in an independent cohort. An earlier analysis of approximately 530 of the donors showed that most TCR beta V segments appeared in productive rearrangements either about 87% or about 30% of the time, which broadly matched IMGT annotations. A cluster of highly shared sequence variants was judged likely to be a technical artifact of the sequencing pipeline. The earlier analysis of approximately 560 of the donors excluded some 16 rarely observed V segments, including chromosome 9 orphons, because counts were too low. In vitro tests confirmed that three of the cytomegalovirus-associated TCR beta chains recognize cytomegalovirus antigens. Some IMGT-functional V segments, including TRBV6-2 and TRBV6-3, could not be told apart with the 87-base-pair reads, so those segments were excluded. In this cohort, only TCR beta chains were sequenced, and detectable features were limited by the absence of alpha or paired-chain data.

The germline V gene provides CDR1 SGHRS and CDR2 YFSETQ. The CDR3 holds 14 amino acids from the cysteine to the phenylalanine. Of the read, only the CDR3 DNA is kept; its 42 bases are in frame from base 1. At the junction V is shortened by 4 bases and J by 5 bases, with 12 bases in between. In this chain, TRBV5-1 is recombined with TRBJ2-2, with the D segment identity uncertain. The sample consisted of PBMCs. The clonotype was recovered from a woman aged 45-59 years in good health and CMV-seronegative. The sequenced DNA: TGCGCCAGCAGCAGAGGTATTAATACCGGGGAGCTGTTTTTT. Translated, this gives CASSRGINTGELFF.